One sample yielded the 24 T cell receptor beta chains listed below, sequenced in a study of blood T cell repertoires in COVID-19. Generated by immunoSEQ multiplex PCR, the TCRdb table keeps only in-frame clones and is missing some. The sample contains about 140,000 clones, under 80% of which appear only once. Sample: peripheral blood. These TCRs come from a man older than 75 with acute or convalescent COVID-19.

The chain combines TRBV6-2 or TRBV6-3 with TRBJ1-1; D is possibly TRBD1 (6 bases). This CDR3 region has 13 residues. CDR1 MNHEY and CDR2 SVGEGT come from the germline V gene. V dropped 6 bases and J dropped 5 bases, with 13 bases sitting between them. The CDR3 coding sequence is TGTGCCAGCAGCAACAGGGCTCAAACTGAAGCTTTCTTT. This sequence encodes CASSNRAQTEAFF.

The genes are TRBV27 and TRBJ2-3; 10 bases line up with TRBD2. The CDR3 is made up of 19 amino acids. Germline V lookup: CDR1 MNHEY, CDR2 SMNVEV (reference sequence). Trimming took 6 bases from V and 0 from J; bases not matched to a gene: 15. CDR3 region: CASRLISGGSWASTDTQYF. The CDR3 coding sequence is TGTGCCAGCAGATTAATTAGCGGGGGGTCCTGGGCTAGCACAGATACGCAGTATTTT.

V is TRBV28 and J is TRBJ1-2; TRBD1 aligns across 7 bases. V shed 2 bases and J 3 bases; nucleotides not matched to a gene: 3. Germline V lookup: CDR1 MDHEN, CDR2 SYDVKM. This CDR3 has 14 amino acids. The CDR3 DNA sequence: TGTGCCAGCAGTTTAGGGGGGACAGACTATGGCTACACCTTC. This encodes CASSLGGTDYGYTF.

The CDR3 loop reads CASSPLTGPNNEQFF. The CDR3 DNA is TGTGCCAGCAGCCCTTTGACAGGGCCCAACAATGAGCAGTTCTTC. V usage is TRBV5-5 and J usage is TRBJ2-1; 7 bases map to TRBD1. Germline CDR1 reads SGHKS; CDR2 reads YYEKEE (reference sequence). The CDR3 runs to 15 residues. Germline trimming cut 4 bases from V and 5 bases from J; bases unmatched to any gene: 9.

The rearrangement joins TRBV7-9 to TRBJ2-3; 12 nucleotides align to TRBD2. The CDR3 is 15 residues long. Germline-derived CDR1 and CDR2 are SEHNR and FQNEAQ (reference sequence). V lost 5 bases to trimming and J lost 4 bases; unmatched junction nucleotides: 4. The CDR3, as DNA: TGTGCCAGCAGCCTGACTAGCGGGGGCGCAGATACGCAGTATTTT. It encodes CASSLTSGGADTQYF.

The chain employs TRBV28 and TRBJ2-3; TRBD2 agrees at 7 bases. The germline V gene encodes CDR1 MDHEN and CDR2 SYDVKM. The CDR3 length is 19 residues. J was trimmed by 4 bases and V by 7 bases; bases with no gene match: 23. As DNA, the CDR3 is TGTGCCAGCACCTCCTCAATGGGGGGGGTTACACTTTTTGCAGATACGCAGTATTTT. Amino acids: CASTSSMGGVTLFADTQYF.

The chain joins TRBV5-8 to TRBJ1-4; D remains unclear. The germline gives CDR1 SGHTS, CDR2 YDEGEE. The CDR3 covers 17 residues. V lost 4 bases, J lost 0 bases, and 16 bases lay in between. The CDR3 region is CASSQRYQPPTNEKLFF. DNA of the CDR3: TGTGCCAGCAGCCAACGGTACCAACCGCCAACTAATGAAAAACTGTTTTTT.

This rearrangement joins TRBV5-4 to TRBJ2-2, with D perhaps TRBD1 (6 bases). The CDR3 is 16 amino acids. The V and J ends lost 1 base and 0 bases respectively, with 10 bases between them. CDR1 is SGHNT and CDR2 is YYREEE in the germline V gene (reference sequence). The CDR3 DNA sequence: TGTGCCAGCAGCTTGCCCAGGGGCGCGAACACCGGGGAGCTGTTTTTT. Protein sequence: CASSLPRGANTGELFF. Complete variable domain (other parts from reference TRBV5-4 and TRBJ2-2): ETGVTQSPTHLIKTRGQQVTLRCSSQSGHNTVSWYQQALGQGPQFIFQYYREEENGRGNFPPRFSGLQFPNYSSELNVNALELDDSALYLCASSLPRGANTGELFFGEGSRLTVL.

J is TRBJ2-6 and V is TRBV5-1; no clear D gene. V gave up 1 base and J gave up 3 bases, with 11 bases separating them. Germline V gene data show CDR1 as SGHRS and CDR2 as YFSETQ. The CDR3 is 16 residues long. The CDR3 is CASSLNRLSGANVLTF. Written as DNA, the CDR3 is TGCGCCAGCAGCTTGAATCGCCTAAGTGGGGCCAACGTCCTGACTTTC.

The CDR3 DNA reads as TGTGCCAGCAGTCTGACAGGGACCACCGGGGAGCTGTTTTTT. Protein sequence: CASSLTGTTGELFF. The chain has TRBV28 and TRBJ2-2; 7 positions agree with TRBD1. This CDR3 contains 14 residues. CDR1 and CDR2 from the germline V gene are MDHEN and SYDVKM. J gave up 4 bases and V 5 bases, and 4 bases lay outside the gene matches.

This clone occurred a few times. J is TRBJ2-3 and V is TRBV5-1; D possibly corresponds to TRBD2 (6 bases). Trimming cost V 4 bases and J 0 bases, with 9 bases left between them. Germline V lookup: CDR1 SGHRS, CDR2 YFSETQ. The CDR3 length is 14 residues. CDR3 protein: CASSRTTSTDTQYF. DNA of the CDR3: TGCGCCAGCAGCCGGACTACAAGCACAGATACGCAGTATTTT.

In this sample, this clone turned up once. V usage is TRBV6-6 and J usage is TRBJ2-1; the match to TRBD2 covers 8 bases. CDR1 MNHNY and CDR2 SVGAGI come from the germline V gene (reference sequence). The junction had 4 bases not matched to a gene; V was cut back by 7 bases and J by 8 bases. The CDR3 spans 12 residues. CDR3 sequence: CASTAGGHEQFF. CDR3 in DNA: TGTGCCAGCACCGCGGGGGGTCATGAGCAGTTCTTC.

V usage is TRBV6-5 and J usage is TRBJ2-7; 7 nucleotides align to TRBD1. V trimming: 8 bases; J trimming: 2 bases; junction bases outside the gene matches: 3. Germline loops: CDR1 MNHEY, CDR2 SVGAGI. The CDR3 loop spans 12 amino acids. DNA for the CDR3: TGTGCCAGCCGCCAGGGGGCCTACGAGCAGTACTTC. Protein product: CASRQGAYEQYF.

The rearrangement links TRBV6-2 or TRBV6-3 to TRBJ1-4, with D maybe TRBD1 (6 bases). Between the trimmed V and J ends, which lost 6 bases and 7 bases, there was a span of 15 bases. This CDR3 is 14 amino acids long. Germline loops: CDR1 MNHEY, CDR2 SVGEGT. CDR3 loop: CASSSTGYSEKLFF. For the CDR3, the DNA is TGTGCCAGCAGCTCAACAGGGTACAGTGAAAAACTGTTTTTT.

The V gene is TRBV6-2 or TRBV6-3, the J gene TRBJ2-1; TRBD1 matches 10 bases. The germline V gene encodes CDR1 MNHEY and CDR2 SVGEGT. CDR3 size: 14 residues. V trimming: 6 bases; J trimming: 7 bases; junction bases outside the gene matches: 6. CDR3 sequence: CASSGQGVRNEQFF. The DNA for the CDR3 is TGTGCCAGCAGCGGACAGGGGGTAAGGAATGAGCAGTTCTTC.

The J gene is TRBJ1-1, the V gene TRBV5-1; 8 bases fit TRBD1. Trimming cost V 4 bases and J 1 base; bases outside gene matches: 9. This CDR3 contains 16 residues. The germline V gene encodes CDR1 SGHRS and CDR2 YFSETQ. The CDR3 nucleotides are TGCGCCAGCAGCGACCCATCAGGGACAGGGAACACTGAAGCTTTCTTT. Translating it yields CASSDPSGTGNTEAFF.

The rearrangement links TRBV12-3 or TRBV12-4 to TRBJ1-1; D might be TRBD1 (5 bases). V dropped 5 bases and J dropped 3 bases, with 10 bases sitting between them. CDR3 length equals 13 residues. CDR3 DNA sequence: TGTGCCAGCAGTACCAGGGTAGACACTGAAGCTTTCTTT. This sequence encodes CASSTRVDTEAFF.

The chain employs TRBV13 and TRBJ1-5; D gene uncertain. The V and J ends lost 3 bases and 7 bases respectively, with 19 bases between them. Germline V gene lookup returns CDR1 PRHDT and CDR2 FYEKMQ (reference sequence). The CDR3 sequence is 16 residues long. CDR3 loop: CASSLGGSGRRQPQHF. In DNA form, the CDR3 reads TGTGCCAGCAGCTTGGGAGGATCGGGAAGGCGGCAGCCCCAGCATTTT.

This rearrangement joins TRBV5-8 to TRBJ2-6, with TRBD1 matching over 11 bases. Germline V gene lookup returns CDR1 SGHTS and CDR2 YDEGEE. The CDR3 sequence is 18 residues long. Trimming at V came to 3 bases and at J to 0 bases, leaving 5 bases not matched to a gene. The CDR3 region is CASSSRDRGFSGANVLTF. CDR3 sequence (DNA): TGTGCCAGCAGCTCCCGGGACAGGGGGTTCTCTGGGGCCAACGTCCTGACTTTC.

The gene calls are TRBV5-4 and TRBJ2-3, with 8 bases that match TRBD2. The germline gives CDR1 SGHNT, CDR2 YYREEE (reference sequence). V was clipped by 7 bases and J by 2 bases; unmatched bases: 12. The CDR3 loop spans 16 amino acids. CDR3 in amino acids: CASFPQAGAFTDTQYF. DNA of the CDR3: TGTGCCAGCTTTCCCCAAGCGGGGGCCTTCACAGATACGCAGTATTTT. The full variable domain, with the rest looked up from reference TRBV5-4 and TRBJ2-3, is ETGVTQSPTHLIKTRGQQVTLRCSSQSGHNTVSWYQQALGQGPQFIFQYYREEENGRGNFPPRFSGLQFPNYSSELNVNALELDDSALYLCASFPQAGAFTDTQYFGPGTRLTVL.

The chain is built from TRBV18 and TRBJ2-2; TRBD1 matches 8 bases. V was clipped by 7 bases and J by 2 bases; unmatched bases: 6. This CDR3 contains 15 residues. CDR1 and CDR2 (germline): KGHSH, LQKENI. For the CDR3, the DNA is TGTGCCAGCTTACCGGGACAGGCTAACACCGGGGAGCTGTTTTTT. Protein sequence: CASLPGQANTGELFF.

The chain is built from TRBV6-2 or TRBV6-3 and TRBJ2-7; no reliable D call. CDR1 MNHEY and CDR2 SVGEGT come from the germline V gene. V dropped 1 base and J dropped 7 bases, with 5 bases sitting between them. CDR3 size: 11 residues. In DNA, the CDR3 is TGTGCCAGCAGTTACTTTCCTGAGCAGTACTTC. It encodes CASSYFPEQYF.

A few counts support this clone. V gene TRBV5-6 combines with J gene TRBJ2-7, with D tentatively TRBD1 (5 bases). The germline gives CDR1 SGHDT, CDR2 YYEEEE. The ends were cut back, 4 bases at V and 5 bases at J, with 10 bases in the middle. This CDR3 region has 12 residues. CDR3 protein: CASSTQGNEQYF. CDR3 bases: TGTGCCAGCAGCACCCAGGGCAACGAGCAGTACTTC.

This chain connects TRBV5-1 to TRBJ2-3, with 7 bases aligning to TRBD1. Trimming cost V 7 bases and J 2 bases; bases outside gene matches: 7. The CDR3 length is 14 residues. The germline V gene has CDR1 SGHRS and CDR2 YFSETQ. CDR3 sequence (DNA): TGCGCCAGCTCCCGGGACAGCAACACAGATACGCAGTATTTT. Translated: CASSRDSNTDTQYF.